These T cell receptor beta chains were read from a single sample in a study of blood T cell repertoires in COVID-19. Sequencing used immunoSEQ multiplex PCR; TCRdb keeps in-frame clones, though not all of them. The sample has 300,000 to 350,000 clones, approximately 85% seen once. Sequencing input: PBMCs or T cells enriched from blood (not recorded which). These receptors were obtained from a man aged 30 to 45 who had recovered from COVID-19. Both conserved end residues are part of each CDR3. A D gene is named only where the DNA matches it firmly. Some rows mark clone size as missing; the rest say once, few, many or name a class of expanded clone.

cdr3_aa: CASSQGRRTEAFF
cdr3_nt: TGCGCCAGCAGCCAAGGCAGGAGGACTGAAGCTTTCTTT
clone_size: -
d_call: -
j_call: TRBJ1-1
v_call: TRBV4-1

cdr3_aa: CASSFQGGGNTIYF
cdr3_nt: TGTGCCAGCAGCTTCCAGGGCGGTGGAAACACCATATATTTT
clone_size: -
d_call: -
j_call: TRBJ1-3
v_call: TRBV7-2

cdr3_aa: CASSEDRVNTEAFF
cdr3_nt: TGCGCCAGCAGCGAGGACAGAGTGAACACTGAAGCTTTCTTT
clone_size: -
d_call: -
j_call: TRBJ1-1
v_call: TRBV5-1

cdr3_aa: CASSFGRFAEGYTF
cdr3_nt: TGTGCCAGCAGCTTTGGGAGGTTTGCAGAGGGCTACACCTTC
clone_size: -
d_call: -
j_call: TRBJ1-2
v_call: TRBV6-5

cdr3_aa: CASSYFWTGEDTEAFF
cdr3_nt: TGCGCCAGCAGCTACTTCTGGACAGGGGAGGACACTGAAGCTTTCTTT
clone_size: -
d_call: TRBD1
j_call: TRBJ1-1
v_call: TRBV5-1

cdr3_aa: CASSATLDQETQYF
cdr3_nt: TGTGCCAGCAGTGCAACTTTGGACCAAGAGACCCAGTACTTC
clone_size: -
d_call: -
j_call: TRBJ2-5
v_call: TRBV27

cdr3_aa: CASSERFYEQYF
cdr3_nt: TGTGCCAGCAGTGAGCGGTTCTACGAGCAGTACTTC
clone_size: -
d_call: -
j_call: TRBJ2-7
v_call: TRBV25-1

cdr3_aa: CASSPQGVTEAFF
cdr3_nt: TGTGCCAGCTCACCACAGGGGGTCACTGAAGCTTTCTTT
clone_size: -
d_call: -
j_call: TRBJ1-1
v_call: TRBV18

cdr3_aa: CASSIQGAEAFF
cdr3_nt: TGTGCCAGTAGTATCCAGGGGGCTGAAGCTTTCTTT
clone_size: -
d_call: TRBD1
j_call: TRBJ1-1
v_call: TRBV19

cdr3_aa: CAWIPGGAQETQYF
cdr3_nt: TGTGCCTGGATCCCCGGGGGGGCCCAGGAGACCCAGTACTTC
clone_size: -
d_call: TRBD2
j_call: TRBJ2-5
v_call: TRBV30

cdr3_aa: CASSQDRGQSSPLHF
cdr3_nt: TGTGCCAGCAGCCAAGATAGGGGGCAAAGTTCACCCCTCCACTTT
clone_size: -
d_call: TRBD1
j_call: TRBJ1-6
v_call: TRBV3-1/TRBV3-2

cdr3_aa: CASSSPVGTATYGYTF
cdr3_nt: TGTGCCAGCAGCTCCCCCGTGGGGACAGCAACCTATGGCTACACCTTC
clone_size: -
d_call: TRBD1
j_call: TRBJ1-2
v_call: TRBV9

cdr3_aa: CASSDTGGETQYF
cdr3_nt: TGTGCCAGCAGTGACACAGGGGGTGAGACCCAGTACTTC
clone_size: -
d_call: TRBD1
j_call: TRBJ2-5
v_call: TRBV2

cdr3_aa: CSVVGAGGYGYTF
cdr3_nt: TGCAGCGTTGTAGGGGCAGGGGGATATGGCTACACCTTC
clone_size: few
d_call: TRBD1
j_call: TRBJ1-2
v_call: TRBV29-1